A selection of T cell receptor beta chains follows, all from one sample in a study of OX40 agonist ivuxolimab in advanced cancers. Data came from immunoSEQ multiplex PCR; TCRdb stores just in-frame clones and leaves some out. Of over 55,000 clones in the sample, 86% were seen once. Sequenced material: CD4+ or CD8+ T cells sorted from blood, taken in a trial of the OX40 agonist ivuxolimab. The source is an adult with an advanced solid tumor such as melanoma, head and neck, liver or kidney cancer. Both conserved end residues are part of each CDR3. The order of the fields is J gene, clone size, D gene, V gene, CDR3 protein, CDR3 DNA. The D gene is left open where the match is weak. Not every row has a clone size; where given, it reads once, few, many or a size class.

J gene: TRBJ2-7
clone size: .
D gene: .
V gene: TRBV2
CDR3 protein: CASVPLRGFYEQYF
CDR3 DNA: TGTGCCAGCGTTCCCCTCAGGGGATTCTACGAGCAGTACTTC

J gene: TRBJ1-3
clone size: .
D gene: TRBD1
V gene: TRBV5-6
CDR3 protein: CASSLWGQLLSGNTIYF
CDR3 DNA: TGTGCCAGCAGCTTGTGGGGACAGCTCCTTTCTGGAAACACCATATATTTT

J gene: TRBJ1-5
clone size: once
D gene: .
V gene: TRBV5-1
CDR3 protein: CASSLEVDQPQHF
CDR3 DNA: TGCGCCAGCAGCTTAGAGGTGGATCAGCCCCAGCATTTT

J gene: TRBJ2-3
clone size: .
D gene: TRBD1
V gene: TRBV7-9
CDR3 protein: CASISTGTATDTQYF
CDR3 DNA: TGTGCCAGCATATCAACCGGGACAGCCACAGATACGCAGTATTTT

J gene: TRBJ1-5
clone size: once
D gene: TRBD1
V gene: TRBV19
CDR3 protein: CASSIAGTGFPSQPQHF
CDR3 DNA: TGTGCCAGTAGTATAGCCGGGACAGGGTTCCCAAGTCAGCCCCAGCATTTT

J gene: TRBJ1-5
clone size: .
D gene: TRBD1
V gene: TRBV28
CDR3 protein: CASSGTGGDQPQHF
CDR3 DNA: TGTGCCAGCTCGGGGACAGGGGGCGATCAGCCCCAGCATTTT

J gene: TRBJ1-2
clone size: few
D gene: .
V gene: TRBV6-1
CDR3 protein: CASSELEGGYTF
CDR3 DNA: TGTGCCAGCAGTGAACTGGAGGGAGGCTACACCTTC

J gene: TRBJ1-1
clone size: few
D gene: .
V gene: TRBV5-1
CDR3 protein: CASSLGVGTEAFF
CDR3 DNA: TGCGCCAGCAGCTTAGGGGTTGGGACTGAAGCTTTCTTT

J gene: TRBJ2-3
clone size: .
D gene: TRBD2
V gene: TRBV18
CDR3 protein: CASSSLAGISDTQYF
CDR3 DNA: TGTGCCAGCTCCTCACTAGCGGGGATTTCAGATACGCAGTATTTT

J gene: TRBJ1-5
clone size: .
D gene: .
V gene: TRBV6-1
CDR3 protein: CASLTGGLQRPQHF
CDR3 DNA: TGTGCCAGCCTCACCGGGGGCCTACAGAGGCCCCAGCATTTT

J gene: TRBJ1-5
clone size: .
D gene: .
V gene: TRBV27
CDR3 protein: CASRRWGSGISNQPQHF
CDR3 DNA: TGTGCCAGCAGGCGATGGGGCTCAGGTATTAGCAATCAGCCCCAGCATTTT

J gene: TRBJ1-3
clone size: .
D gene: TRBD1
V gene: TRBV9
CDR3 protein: CASSVRQGSGNTIYF
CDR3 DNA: TGTGCCAGCAGCGTACGACAGGGCTCTGGAAACACCATATATTTT

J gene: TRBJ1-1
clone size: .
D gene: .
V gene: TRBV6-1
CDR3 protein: CASSSRRGDTEAFF
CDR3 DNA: TGTGCCAGCAGTTCCCGGAGGGGGGACACTGAAGCTTTCTTT

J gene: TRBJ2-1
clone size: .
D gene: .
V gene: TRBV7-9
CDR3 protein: CASSLTTSSGKFF
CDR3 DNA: TGTGCCAGCAGCTTGACCACATCGTCGGGGAAGTTCTTC

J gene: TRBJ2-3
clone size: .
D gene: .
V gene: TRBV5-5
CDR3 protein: CASSLDRPTDTQYF
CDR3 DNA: TGTGCCAGCAGCTTGGACAGGCCCACAGATACGCAGTATTTT

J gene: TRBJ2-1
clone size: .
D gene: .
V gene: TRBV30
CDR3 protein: CAWTSYNEQFF
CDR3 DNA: TGTGCCTGGACTAGCTACAATGAGCAGTTCTTC

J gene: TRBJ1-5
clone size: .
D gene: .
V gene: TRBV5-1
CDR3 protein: CASSLEGNSNQPQHF
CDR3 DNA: TGCGCCAGCAGCTTGGAGGGTAACAGCAATCAGCCCCAGCATTTT

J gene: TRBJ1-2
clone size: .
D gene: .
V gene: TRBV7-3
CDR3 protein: CASSSGGYGYTF
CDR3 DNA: TGTGCCAGCAGCTCCGGTGGGTATGGCTACACCTTC

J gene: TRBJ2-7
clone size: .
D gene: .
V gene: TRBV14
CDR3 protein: CASSQVDRWGSYEQYF
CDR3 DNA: TGTGCCAGCAGCCAAGTGGATCGGTGGGGCTCCTACGAGCAGTACTTC

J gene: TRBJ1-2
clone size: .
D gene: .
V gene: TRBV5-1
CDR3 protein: CASSFPENYGYTF
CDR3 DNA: TGCGCCAGCAGCTTTCCTGAAAACTATGGCTACACCTTC

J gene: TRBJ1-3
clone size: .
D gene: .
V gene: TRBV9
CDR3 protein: CASSVGSIGNTIYF
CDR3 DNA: TGTGCCAGCAGCGTAGGGAGCATTGGAAACACCATATATTTT

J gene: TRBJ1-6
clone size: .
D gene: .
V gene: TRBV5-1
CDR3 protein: CASSFGDSPLHF
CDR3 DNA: TGCGCCAGCAGCTTCGGAGATTCACCCCTCCACTTT

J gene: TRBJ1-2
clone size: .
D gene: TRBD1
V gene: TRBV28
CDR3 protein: CAIQGGNGYGYTF
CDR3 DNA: TGTGCCATTCAGGGGGGGAATGGGTATGGCTACACCTTC